The rows below give T cell receptor beta chains drawn from one sample of a study of CD8 T cells in ankylosing spondylitis. Via MiXCR, TCRdb re-called the 5' RACE reads, giving one row per CDR3 protein. This sample has 300,000 to 350,000 distinct CDR3 sequences, with roughly 20% found just once. Sequences were obtained from blood, either unsorted or a sorted T cell fraction (not recorded which). The receptors originated from a female donor with ankylosing spondylitis or in good health (not recorded which). CDR3s include the opening cysteine and the closing phenylalanine or tryptophan. The order of the fields is CDR3 protein, CDR3 DNA, D gene, clone size, J gene, V gene. D genes are given only for firm matches. Clone size is given for some rows only: seen once, a few or many times, or a class if the clone is expanded.

cdr3_aa: CSARAAGDAYNEQFF; cdr3_nt: TGCAGTGCTAGAGCGGCAGGGGATGCCTACAATGAGCAGTTCTTC; d_call: NA; clone_size: many; j_call: TRBJ2-1; v_call: TRBV20-1
cdr3_aa: CASSFEFGTHTDTQYF; cdr3_nt: TGTGCCAGCAGTTTTGAGTTCGGGACCCACACAGATACGCAGTATTTT; d_call: NA; clone_size: NA; j_call: TRBJ2-3; v_call: TRBV12-3/TRBV12-4
cdr3_aa: CSARDHRVTSYNEQFF; cdr3_nt: TGCAGTGCTAGAGATCACAGGGTAACCTCCTACAATGAGCAGTTCTTC; d_call: NA; clone_size: few; j_call: TRBJ2-1; v_call: TRBV20-1
cdr3_aa: CSASGNYGYTF; cdr3_nt: TGCAGTGCTAGTGGGAACTATGGCTACACCTTC; d_call: NA; clone_size: few; j_call: TRBJ1-2; v_call: TRBV20-1
cdr3_aa: CSATPAGPGYTF; cdr3_nt: TGCAGTGCTACGCCCGCGGGTCCGGGCTACACCTTC; d_call: NA; clone_size: few; j_call: TRBJ1-2; v_call: TRBV20-1
cdr3_aa: CASSVATGAGGQYF; cdr3_nt: TGTGCCAGCAGCGTAGCTACAGGGGCCGGTGGGCAGTACTTC; d_call: TRBD1; clone_size: many; j_call: TRBJ2-7; v_call: TRBV9
cdr3_aa: CSAGILAGESYEQYF; cdr3_nt: TGCAGTGCTGGAATTCTCGCGGGAGAATCCTACGAGCAGTACTTC; d_call: TRBD2; clone_size: NA; j_call: TRBJ2-7; v_call: TRBV20-1
cdr3_aa: CASSAAAGRASPLHF; cdr3_nt: TGTGCCAGCAGCGCCGCAGCAGGGCGAGCTTCACCCCTCCACTTT; d_call: NA; clone_size: many; j_call: TRBJ1-6; v_call: TRBV5-6
cdr3_aa: CASSPRHNYEQYF; cdr3_nt: TGTGCCAGCAGCCCAAGGCACAACTACGAGCAGTACTTC; d_call: NA; clone_size: NA; j_call: TRBJ2-7; v_call: TRBV5-8
cdr3_aa: CSATQDPANYGYTF; cdr3_nt: TGCAGTGCTACCCAGGACCCAGCTAACTATGGCTACACCTTC; d_call: NA; clone_size: medium-sized; j_call: TRBJ1-2; v_call: TRBV20-1
cdr3_aa: CASSFGAVNSPLHF; cdr3_nt: TGCGCCAGCAGCTTTGGGGCGGTCAATTCACCCCTCCACTTT; d_call: NA; clone_size: NA; j_call: TRBJ1-6; v_call: TRBV5-1
cdr3_aa: CSATENRDPTRWETQYF; cdr3_nt: TGCAGTGCAACCGAGAACCGGGACCCTACCCGGTGGGAGACCCAGTACTTC; d_call: NA; clone_size: NA; j_call: TRBJ2-5; v_call: TRBV20-1
cdr3_aa: CASSPDLWGGETQYF; cdr3_nt: TGTGCCAGCAGCCCCGATCTTTGGGGTGGAGAGACCCAGTACTTC; d_call: NA; clone_size: NA; j_call: TRBJ2-5; v_call: TRBV7-2
cdr3_aa: CSAPPLASQETQYF; cdr3_nt: TGCAGTGCTCCTCCACTAGCGAGCCAAGAGACCCAGTACTTC; d_call: TRBD2; clone_size: many; j_call: TRBJ2-5; v_call: TRBV20-1
cdr3_aa: CSARGLAGVSGELFF; cdr3_nt: TGCAGTGCTAGAGGCCTAGCGGGAGTTTCGGGGGAGCTGTTTTTT; d_call: TRBD2; clone_size: NA; j_call: TRBJ2-2; v_call: TRBV20-1
cdr3_aa: CSAARSGRAQVEQFF; cdr3_nt: TGCAGTGCCGCGAGAAGCGGGAGGGCCCAGGTTGAGCAGTTCTTC; d_call: TRBD2; clone_size: many; j_call: TRBJ2-1; v_call: TRBV20-1
cdr3_aa: CASRPSGRTVGYEQFF; cdr3_nt: TGTGCCAGCAGGCCTAGCGGGAGGACGGTAGGCTATGAGCAGTTCTTC; d_call: TRBD2; clone_size: many; j_call: TRBJ2-1; v_call: TRBV27
cdr3_aa: CASSVDRGNTGELFF; cdr3_nt: TGTGCCAGCAGCGTGGACAGGGGGAACACCGGGGAGCTGTTTTTT; d_call: TRBD1; clone_size: NA; j_call: TRBJ2-2; v_call: TRBV5-6
cdr3_aa: CSAATSGAHTQYF; cdr3_nt: TGCAGTGCCGCTACTAGCGGGGCTCATACGCAGTATTTT; d_call: TRBD2; clone_size: few; j_call: TRBJ2-3; v_call: TRBV20-1
cdr3_aa: CASSPPLRLGVPDTQYF; cdr3_nt: TGTGCCAGCAGTCCCCCCCTGAGGTTGGGAGTCCCAGATACGCAGTATTTT; d_call: NA; clone_size: many; j_call: TRBJ2-3; v_call: TRBV6-1
cdr3_aa: CASSLRSGSYNSPLHF; cdr3_nt: TGTGCCAGCAGCTTACGGTCGGGTAGTTATAATTCACCCCTCCACTTT; d_call: NA; clone_size: NA; j_call: TRBJ1-6; v_call: TRBV7-2
cdr3_aa: CSVEVGEQFF; cdr3_nt: TGCAGCGTTGAAGTGGGTGAGCAGTTCTTC; d_call: NA; clone_size: medium-sized; j_call: TRBJ2-1; v_call: TRBV29-1
cdr3_aa: CASTERWRAWTEAFF; cdr3_nt: TGTGCCAGCACCGAAAGGTGGCGGGCGTGGACTGAAGCTTTCTTT; d_call: NA; clone_size: NA; j_call: TRBJ1-1; v_call: TRBV12-3/TRBV12-4
cdr3_aa: CASSPPRGEYNEQFF; cdr3_nt: TGTGCCAGCTCACCGCCCAGGGGAGAATACAATGAGCAGTTCTTC; d_call: NA; clone_size: few; j_call: TRBJ2-1; v_call: TRBV18
cdr3_aa: CASSPGQGGQPQHF; cdr3_nt: TGTGCCAGCAGCCCCGGGCAGGGGGGGCAGCCCCAGCATTTT; d_call: TRBD1; clone_size: few; j_call: TRBJ1-5; v_call: TRBV7-2
cdr3_aa: CASSFRTVEGHEQFF; cdr3_nt: TGTGCCAGCAGCTTTCGGACCGTAGAGGGGCATGAGCAGTTCTTC; d_call: NA; clone_size: NA; j_call: TRBJ2-1; v_call: TRBV5-6
cdr3_aa: CASGLMTYGYTF; cdr3_nt: TGTGCCAGCGGCCTTATGACCTATGGCTACACCTTC; d_call: NA; clone_size: NA; j_call: TRBJ1-2; v_call: TRBV28
cdr3_aa: CASSPRDTHWSTF; cdr3_nt: TGTGCCAGCAGTCCCCGGGACACTCATTGGTCCACCTTC; d_call: NA; clone_size: few; j_call: TRBJ1-2; v_call: TRBV12-3/TRBV12-4